These 27 T cell receptor beta chains originate from one sample sequenced in a study of patients and donors after allogeneic stem cell transplantation (dated by TCRdb to 2018 to 2020). The library relied on RT-PCR. The sequencing machine was a NextSeq 550. TCRdb trimmed the raw reads at Q25, called clones with MiXCR and kept productive beta chains. Here each entry gathers all rows of one CDR3 protein and keeps the most common genes and DNA. Within this sample are around 150,000 distinct CDR3 sequences, with 25% to 35% of them counted one time only. Of the sample, about 3% falls within the top ten clones. The sample taken for sequencing was blood, either unsorted or a sorted T cell fraction (not recorded which). These receptors all come from a human donor who was either an allogeneic HSCT recipient or a stem cell or donor lymphocyte infusion donor (not recorded which). It is not recorded whose cells these are; they may come from a transplant donor.

This clonotype was seen a few times. This sequence joins TRBV7-8 and TRBJ2-5, with 8 bases aligning to TRBD1. Germline loops: CDR1 SGHVS, CDR2 FQNEAQ. This CDR3 has 14 residues. V dropped 6 bases and J dropped 2; count of bases not matched to a gene: 5. The CDR3 bases are TGTGCCAGCAGGTCCAACAGGGGGCAAGAGACCCAGTACTTC. It encodes CASRSNRGQETQYF.

The genes are TRBV7-2 and TRBJ1-4; D unresolved. The ends were cut back, 5 bases at V and 5 bases at J, with 9 bases in the middle. The CDR3 is 13 residues long. The germline gives CDR1 SGHTA, CDR2 FQGNSA. The chain's CDR3 is CASSQLGNEKLFF. CDR3 nucleotide sequence: TGTGCCAGCAGCCAACTAGGAAATGAAAAACTGTTTTTT.

This clonotype was counted ten times or more. J is TRBJ1-2 and V is TRBV5-1; D may be TRBD1 (5 bases). Trimming shortened V by 0 bases and J by 4 bases, and 10 bases separated the two germline ends. CDR1 is SGHRS, CDR2 YFSETQ, per germline. The CDR3 has 14 amino acids. For the CDR3, the DNA is TGCGCCAGCAGCTTGGAAAAGGGGAGCTATGGCTACACCTTC. Translation gives CASSLEKGSYGYTF.

V and J are TRBV3-1 and TRBJ1-5; possible D gene TRBD1, 6 bases. Per germline, CDR1 LGHDT and CDR2 YNNKEL (reference sequence). This CDR3 region has 18 residues. The V end lost 0 bases, the J end lost 2 bases, and 17 bases lay between the germline ends. In DNA, the CDR3 is TGTGCCAGCAGCCAAGAGGGGGGCAGGGGACGAGGCAATCAGCCCCAGCATTTT. Translated: CASSQEGGRGRGNQPQHF.

Written as DNA, the CDR3 is TGTGCCAGCAGCCCCTTGTACGACAGCACAGATACGCAGTATTTT. Its protein is CASSPLYDSTDTQYF. This chain joins TRBV7-2 and TRBJ2-3; D is unresolved. CDR3 length: 15 residues. The ends were cut back, 5 bases at V and 0 bases at J, with 12 bases in the middle. From germline, CDR1 is SGHTA and CDR2 FQGNSA. The full variable domain, completed using reference TRBV7-2 and TRBJ2-3, is GAGVSQSPSNKVTEKGKDVELRCDPISGHTALYWYRQSLGQGLEFLIYFQGNSAPDKSGLPSDRFSAERTGGSVSTLTIQRTQQEDSAVYLCASSPLYDSTDTQYFGPGTRLTVL.

The gene calls are TRBV4-3 and TRBJ2-7; tentatively, D is TRBD2 (6 bases). Germline-derived CDR1 and CDR2 are LGHNA and YSLEER. V shed 4 bases and J shed 2 bases, with 15 bases lying between them. This CDR3 contains 15 residues. The CDR3 region has the DNA TGCGCCAGCAGCCCGAACGGCCTAGCGCCCTACGAGCAGTACTTC. The encoded protein is CASSPNGLAPYEQYF.

J is TRBJ1-5 and V is TRBV5-1, with D perhaps TRBD1 (5 bases). The V gene lost 5 bases and the J gene lost 4 bases, with 16 bases spanning the gap. This CDR3 spans 15 amino acids. The germline CDR1 and CDR2 sequences are SGHRS and YFSETQ. The DNA of the CDR3 is TGCGCCAGCAGTCCCGGGACGATTGGTAATCAGCCCCAGCATTTT. It specifies CASSPGTIGNQPQHF.

This clonotype was picked up many times. The J gene is TRBJ1-2, the V gene TRBV10-2, with unresolved D. The CDR3 contains 12 residues. Germline V gene data show CDR1 as WSHSY and CDR2 as SAAADI. V was cut by 3 bases and J by 8 bases, with 10 bases left in between. CDR3: CASSDYAGGYTF. CDR3 bases: TGCGCCAGCAGTGATTATGCAGGAGGCTACACCTTC.

The chain employs TRBV7-9 and TRBJ2-3; D remains unclear. The CDR3 runs 15 residues. With 5 bases removed from V and 0 bases from J, the gap between germline ends came to 12 bases. Germline V gene data show CDR1 as SEHNR and CDR2 as FQNEAQ (reference sequence). The CDR3 here is CASSPGRTSTDTQYF. CDR3 DNA sequence: TGTGCCAGCAGCCCCGGGCGCACGAGCACAGATACGCAGTATTTT.

V usage is TRBV11-1 and J usage is TRBJ2-1, with TRBD2 matching over 7 bases. After removal of 3 bases from V and 2 bases from J, the junction contained 4 bases not matched to a gene. The CDR3 sequence is 15 residues long. From germline, CDR1 is SGHAT and CDR2 FQDESV (reference sequence). The CDR3: CASSFGGSPYNEQFF. CDR3 coding DNA: TGTGCCAGCAGCTTCGGCGGGAGCCCCTACAATGAGCAGTTCTTC.

This clonotype was seen a few times. The CDR3 region is CASSLERRGYTF. The DNA of the CDR3 is TGTGCCAGCAGTTTAGAACGCCGTGGCTACACCTTC. V is TRBV28 and J is TRBJ1-2, with D unclear. V lost 2 bases, J lost 7 bases, and 8 bases lay in between. The CDR3 loop spans 12 amino acids. In germline, CDR1 is MDHEN, CDR2 SYDVKM.

This clonotype has more than one count but fewer than ten. The V call is TRBV4-3, the J call TRBJ1-2; D unclear. V dropped 0 bases and J dropped 6 bases, with 17 bases sitting between them. Germline values: CDR1 LGHNA, CDR2 YSLEER. The CDR3 sequence is 16 residues long. CDR3 sequence: CASSQDRMVGLHGYTF. The DNA for the CDR3 is TGCGCCAGCAGCCAAGATCGGATGGTAGGGCTCCATGGCTACACCTTC.

In this sample, this clonotype turned up a few times. The chain joins TRBV4-3 to TRBJ2-7; TRBD1 aligns across 7 bases. CDR3 length equals 17 residues. J gave up 0 bases and V 4 bases, and 12 bases lay outside the gene matches. The germline V gene has CDR1 LGHNA and CDR2 YSLEER. CDR3 DNA sequence: TGCGCCAGCAGCCTAAAGAGACAGGGCCGGGCCTCCTACGAGCAGTACTTC. Protein sequence: CASSLKRQGRASYEQYF.

The CDR3 loop reads CATSDPDPDTQYF. The DNA of the CDR3 is TGTGCCACCAGTGATCCTGACCCAGATACGCAGTATTTT. The chain couples TRBV24-1 to TRBJ2-3, with no clear D. The CDR3 spans 13 residues. Germline assignment: CDR1 KGHDR and CDR2 SFDVKD. Trimming pared 3 bases from V and 4 bases from J, leaving 7 bases between.

In its sample, this clonotype was seen a few times. The chain couples TRBV27 to TRBJ1-5, with D hard to call. The CDR3 loop spans 17 amino acids. V dropped 7 bases and J dropped 3 bases, with 22 bases sitting between them. CDR1 is MNHEY and CDR2 is SMNVEV in the germline V gene (reference sequence). CDR3 in DNA: TGTGCCAGCACTCCCAGGCACCGGTCGACCCTCAATCAGCCCCAGCATTTT. This sequence encodes CASTPRHRSTLNQPQHF.

This clonotype was seen only a few times. The chain joins TRBV20-1 to TRBJ2-2, with 15 nucleotides matching TRBD2. Germline CDR1 and CDR2: DFQATT and SNEGSKA (reference sequence). This CDR3 spans 19 amino acids. Germline trimming cut 3 bases from V and 0 bases from J; bases unmatched to any gene: 8. The CDR3, as DNA: TGCAGTGCTAGGATCCCGGGACTAGCGGGAGGAACGAACACCGGGGAGCTGTTTTTT. It specifies CSARIPGLAGGTNTGELFF.

This clonotype was detected a few times. V gene TRBV15 combines with J gene TRBJ1-1, with unresolved D. The CDR3 has 13 residues. The germline V gene has CDR1 LNHNV and CDR2 YYDKDF (reference sequence). With 1 base removed from V and 0 bases from J, the gap between germline ends came to 3 bases. The CDR3 coding sequence is TGTGCCACCAGCAGAGTCATGAACACTGAAGCTTTCTTT. Its protein is CATSRVMNTEAFF.

This rearrangement joins TRBV24-1 to TRBJ2-4; D is possibly TRBD1 (6 bases). This CDR3 is 14 amino acids long. Trimming removed 4 bases from V and 6 bases from J, with 12 bases in between. Looked up from germline, CDR1 is KGHDR and CDR2 is SFDVKD. The chain's CDR3 is CATSDPTGSNIQYF. The DNA of the CDR3 is TGTGCCACCAGTGACCCGACAGGCTCAAACATTCAGTACTTC.

This clonotype showed up just a few times. The chain is built from TRBV20-1 and TRBJ2-1, with TRBD2 identical over 14 bases. This CDR3 has 13 residues. Germline-derived CDR1 and CDR2 are DFQATT and SNEGSKA (reference sequence). In DNA, the CDR3 is TGCGTAAGCGGGACTAGCGGGAGATTTGAGCAGTTCTTC. Translating it yields CVSGTSGRFEQFF.

The V gene is TRBV4-3, the J gene TRBJ2-4; D gene uncertain. The germline V and J ends were trimmed by 1 base and 1 base, with 8 bases remaining between them. Germline CDR1 reads LGHNA; CDR2 reads YSLEER. The CDR3 totals 15 residues. For the CDR3, the DNA is TGCGCCAGCAGCCAAGGGTTCGGGGCCAAAAACATTCAGTACTTC. Translated: CASSQGFGAKNIQYF.

This clonotype appeared many times. J is TRBJ1-1 and V is TRBV29-1; D call uncertain. The CDR3 runs 13 residues. The germline V and J ends were trimmed by 1 base and 7 bases, with 13 bases remaining between them. Germline V gene lookup returns CDR1 SQVTM and CDR2 ANQGSEA. In DNA form, the CDR3 reads TGCAGCGTTGAAGGAACGATCGGGTTTGAAGCTTTCTTT. As protein: CSVEGTIGFEAFF.

The chain has TRBV6-5 and TRBJ1-1; 11 nucleotides align to TRBD1. Trimming took 2 bases from V and 4 from J; bases not matched to a gene: 6. There are 16 residues in the CDR3. Germline V gene lookup returns CDR1 MNHEY and CDR2 SVGAGI. CDR3 amino acids: CASSYEDRGRLTEAFF. The CDR3 region has the DNA TGTGCCAGCAGTTACGAGGACAGGGGGCGGCTCACTGAAGCTTTCTTT.

As to this clonotype: A much larger clone differs from this one at a single base, so this may be a read error. Given the absence of the conserved phenylalanine or tryptophan at the CDR3 end, a read error is likely. This chain joins TRBV7-9 and TRBJ1-5; 8 nucleotides line up with TRBD1. Germline V lookup: CDR1 SEHNR, CDR2 FQNEAQ (reference sequence). The CDR3 sequence is 14 residues long. V trimming: 5 bases; J trimming: 9 bases; junction bases outside the gene matches: 9. CDR3 sequence reads: CASSLGQGLGPQHI. CDR3 coding DNA: TGTGCCAGCAGCCTAGGACAGGGCTTAGGGCCCCAGCATATT.

In this sample, this clonotype turned up a few times. The J gene is TRBJ2-3, the V gene TRBV29-1; a possible D gene is TRBD2 (6 bases). The V end was cut by 1 base, the J end by 1 base, with 15 bases between. CDR1 SQVTM and CDR2 ANQGSEA come from the germline V gene. This CDR3 has 16 residues. CDR3 bases: TGCAGCGTTGAAGTGGGTAGCGGCTACGGCACAGATACGCAGTATTTT. Amino acids: CSVEVGSGYGTDTQYF.

This clonotype has a handful of counts. The chain couples TRBV10-2 to TRBJ2-1; 10 nucleotides agree with TRBD2. CDR3 length: 16 amino acids. The germline gives CDR1 WSHSY, CDR2 SAAADI. Unmatched junction bases numbered 8, after V lost 4 bases and J lost 5 bases. The CDR3 DNA sequence: TGCGCCAGCAGTGCCCTCGGGACTAGCGCTAACAATGAGCAGTTCTTC. Its translation: CASSALGTSANNEQFF.

The rearrangement uses TRBV4-3 and TRBJ2-5; D remains ambiguous. Between the trimmed V and J ends, which lost 0 bases and 4 bases, there was a span of 9 bases. This CDR3 contains 14 residues. CDR1 is LGHNA, CDR2 YSLEER, per germline. The DNA of the CDR3 is TGCGCCAGCAGCCAAGAACTCGCGCGAGAGACCCAGTACTTC. Its protein is CASSQELARETQYF.

In this sample, this clonotype turned up a few times. The rearrangement joins TRBV7-8 to TRBJ2-1; 8 nucleotides match TRBD1. The CDR3 has 12 amino acids. CDR1 and CDR2 (germline): SGHVS, FQNEAQ. V lost 10 bases and J lost 7; bases outside the gene matches: 6. The CDR3 DNA reads TGTGCCACCAGGACAGGGAGAAATGAGCAGTTCTTC. As protein: CATRTGRNEQFF.